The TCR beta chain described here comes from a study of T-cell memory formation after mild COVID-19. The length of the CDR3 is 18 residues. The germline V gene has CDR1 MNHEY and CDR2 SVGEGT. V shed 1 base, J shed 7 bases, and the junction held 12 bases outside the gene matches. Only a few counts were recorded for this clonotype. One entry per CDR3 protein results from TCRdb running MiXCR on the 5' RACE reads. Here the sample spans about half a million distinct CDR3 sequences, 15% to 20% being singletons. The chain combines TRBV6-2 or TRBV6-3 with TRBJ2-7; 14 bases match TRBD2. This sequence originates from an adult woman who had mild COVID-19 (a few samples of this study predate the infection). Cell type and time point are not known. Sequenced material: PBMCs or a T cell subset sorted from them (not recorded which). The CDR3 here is CASSYLPGTSGRVWEQYF. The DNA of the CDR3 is TGTGCCAGCAGTTACTTACCCGGGACTAGCGGGAGAGTTTGGGAGCAGTACTTC.